This entry concerns a single T cell receptor (beta chain). Its antigen is undetermined. This record comes from a study of OX40 agonist ivuxolimab in advanced cancers. The wider study: Melanoma, hepatocellular carcinoma, head and neck or renal cell cancer occurred in dose-escalation patients. Aged 23 to 79 with a mean of about 63 years, they were more than 80% male.

General study results and limits: In the 0.1 to 3.0 mg/kg range, CD4+ and CD8+ blood T cells had expanded clonally by week 6.

CDR1 and CDR2 from the germline V gene are SQVTM and ANQGSEA. The ends lost 7 bases at V and 4 bases at J; junction bases unmatched: 4. This CDR3 is 12 amino acids long. TCRdb's table, derived via immunoSEQ multiplex PCR, lists solely in-frame clones and lacks some. The sample records roughly 56,000 clones, 70% to 80% being singletons. This sample comprised CD4+ or CD8+ T cells sorted from blood, obtained in a trial of the OX40 agonist ivuxolimab. The chain has TRBV29-1 and TRBJ1-5; 7 nucleotides line up with TRBD1. The sequence was collected from an adult with an advanced solid tumor such as melanoma, head and neck, liver or kidney cancer. The CDR3 sequence is CSAIQGNQPQHF. The CDR3 DNA reads as TGCAGCGCGATACAGGGGAATCAGCCCCAGCATTTT.